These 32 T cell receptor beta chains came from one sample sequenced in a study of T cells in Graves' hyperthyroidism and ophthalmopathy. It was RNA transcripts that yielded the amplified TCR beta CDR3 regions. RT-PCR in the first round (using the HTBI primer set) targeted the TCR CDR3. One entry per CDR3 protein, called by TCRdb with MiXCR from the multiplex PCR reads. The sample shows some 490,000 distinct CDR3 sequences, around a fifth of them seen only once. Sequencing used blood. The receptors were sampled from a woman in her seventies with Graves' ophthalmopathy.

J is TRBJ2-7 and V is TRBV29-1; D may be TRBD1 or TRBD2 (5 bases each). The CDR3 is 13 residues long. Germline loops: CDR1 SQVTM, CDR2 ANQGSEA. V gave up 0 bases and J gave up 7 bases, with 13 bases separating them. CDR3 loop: CSVEDRGAGEQYF. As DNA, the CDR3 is TGCAGCGTTGAAGATCGTGGGGCGGGTGAGCAGTACTTC.

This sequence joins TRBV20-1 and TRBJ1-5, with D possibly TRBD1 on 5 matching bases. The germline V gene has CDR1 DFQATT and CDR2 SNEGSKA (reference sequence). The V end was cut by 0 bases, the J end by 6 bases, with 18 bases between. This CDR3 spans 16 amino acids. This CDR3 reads CSAREGAGVGGQPQHF. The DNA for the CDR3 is TGCAGTGCTAGAGAAGGGGCGGGGGTTGGGGGTCAGCCCCAGCATTTT.

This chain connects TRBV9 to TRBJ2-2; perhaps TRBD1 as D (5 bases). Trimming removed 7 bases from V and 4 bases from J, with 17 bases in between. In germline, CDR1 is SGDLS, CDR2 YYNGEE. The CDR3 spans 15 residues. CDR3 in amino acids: CASVGKGIGTGELFF. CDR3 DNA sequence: TGTGCCAGCGTAGGGAAGGGGATCGGCACCGGGGAGCTGTTTTTT.

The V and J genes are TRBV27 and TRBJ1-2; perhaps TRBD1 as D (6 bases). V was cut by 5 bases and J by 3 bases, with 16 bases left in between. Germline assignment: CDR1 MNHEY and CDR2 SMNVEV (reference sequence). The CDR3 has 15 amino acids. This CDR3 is CASSRYLGGDYGYTF. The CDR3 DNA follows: TGTGCCAGCAGTAGATACCTAGGGGGGGACTATGGCTACACCTTC.

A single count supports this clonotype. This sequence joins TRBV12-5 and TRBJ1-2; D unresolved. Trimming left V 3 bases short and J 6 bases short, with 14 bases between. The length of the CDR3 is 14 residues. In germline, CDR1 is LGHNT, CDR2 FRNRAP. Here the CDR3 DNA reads TGTGCTAGTGGTTTCGGGGATTCAGGAAATGGCTACACCTTC. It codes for CASGFGDSGNGYTF. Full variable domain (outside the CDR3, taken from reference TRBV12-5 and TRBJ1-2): DARVTQTPRHKVTEMGQEVTMRCQPILGHNTVFWYRQTMMQGLELLAYFRNRAPLDDSGMPKDRFSAEMPDATLATLKIQPSEPRDSAVYFCASGFGDSGNGYTFGSGTRLTVV.

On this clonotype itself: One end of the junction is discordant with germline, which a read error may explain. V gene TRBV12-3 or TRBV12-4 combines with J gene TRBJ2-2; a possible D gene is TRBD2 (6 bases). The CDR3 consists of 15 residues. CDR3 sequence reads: CASSLARGNTGELFF. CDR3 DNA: TGTGCCAGCAGTCTAGCGAGAGGTAACACCGGGGAGCTGTTTTTT.

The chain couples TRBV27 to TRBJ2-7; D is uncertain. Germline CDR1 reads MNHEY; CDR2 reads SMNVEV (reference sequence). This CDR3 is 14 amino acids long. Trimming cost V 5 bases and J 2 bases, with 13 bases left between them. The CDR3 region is CASSKEFIPYEQYF. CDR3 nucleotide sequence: TGTGCCAGCAGTAAGGAATTCATCCCCTACGAGCAGTACTTC.

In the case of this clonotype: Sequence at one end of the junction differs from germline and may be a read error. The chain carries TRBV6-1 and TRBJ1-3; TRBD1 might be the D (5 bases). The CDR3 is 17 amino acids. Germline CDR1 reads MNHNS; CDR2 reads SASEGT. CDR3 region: CTSIVPPGLNSGNTIYF. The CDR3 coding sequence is TGTACCAGCATTGTGCCCCCGGGACTCAACTCTGGAAACACCATATATTTT.

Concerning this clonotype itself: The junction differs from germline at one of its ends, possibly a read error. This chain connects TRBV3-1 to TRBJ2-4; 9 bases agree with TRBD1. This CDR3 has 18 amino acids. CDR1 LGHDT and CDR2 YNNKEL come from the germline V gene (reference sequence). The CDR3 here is CASSQPGQGGLAKNIQYF. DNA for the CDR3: TGCGCCAGCAGCCAACCGGGACAGGGTGGCCTAGCCAAAAACATTCAGTACTTC.

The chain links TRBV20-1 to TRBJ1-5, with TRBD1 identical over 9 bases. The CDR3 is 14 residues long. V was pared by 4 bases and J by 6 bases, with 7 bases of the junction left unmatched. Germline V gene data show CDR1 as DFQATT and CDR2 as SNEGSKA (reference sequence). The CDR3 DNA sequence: TGCAGTGCTAAAACAGGGGGCGGGAGTCAGCCCCAGCATTTT. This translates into CSAKTGGGSQPQHF.

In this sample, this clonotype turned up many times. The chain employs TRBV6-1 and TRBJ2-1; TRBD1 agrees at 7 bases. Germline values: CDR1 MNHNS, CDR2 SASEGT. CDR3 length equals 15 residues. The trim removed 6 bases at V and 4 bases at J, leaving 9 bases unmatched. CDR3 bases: TGTGCCAGCAGACAGGGGATCGGGCTTTACAATGAGCAGTTCTTC. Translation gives CASRQGIGLYNEQFF.

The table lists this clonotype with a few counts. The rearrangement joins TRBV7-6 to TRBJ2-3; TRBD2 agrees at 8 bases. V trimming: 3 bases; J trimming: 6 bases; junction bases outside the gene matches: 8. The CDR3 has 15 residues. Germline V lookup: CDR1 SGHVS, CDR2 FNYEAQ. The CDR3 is CASSLGTRKGDTQYF. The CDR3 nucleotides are TGTGCCAGCAGCTTGGGGACTAGGAAGGGGGATACGCAGTATTTT.

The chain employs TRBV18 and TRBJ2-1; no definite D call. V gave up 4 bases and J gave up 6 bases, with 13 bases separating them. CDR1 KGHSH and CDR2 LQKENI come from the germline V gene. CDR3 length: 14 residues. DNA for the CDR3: TGTGCCAGCTCACAAAGTACGCAGATCAATGAGCAGTTCTTC. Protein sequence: CASSQSTQINEQFF.

As DNA, the CDR3 is TGTGCCTGGAGTGACGGCGGGAGGGCCGGGCTGGACATTCAGTACTTC. This translates into CAWSDGGRAGLDIQYF. V usage is TRBV30 and J usage is TRBJ2-4, with 9 positions matching TRBD2. With V trimmed by 1 base and J by 8 bases, 12 bases remained unmatched. Germline loops: CDR1 GTSNPN, CDR2 SVGIG (reference sequence). The CDR3 is 16 amino acids.

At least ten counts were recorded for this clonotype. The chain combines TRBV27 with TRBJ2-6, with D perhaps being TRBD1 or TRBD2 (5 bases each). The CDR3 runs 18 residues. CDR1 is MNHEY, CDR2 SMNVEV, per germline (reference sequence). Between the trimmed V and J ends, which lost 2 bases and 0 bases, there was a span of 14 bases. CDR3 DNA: TGTGCCAGCAGTTTAACCCGGGGACCATCCTCTGGGGCCAACGTCCTGACTTTC. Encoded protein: CASSLTRGPSSGANVLTF.

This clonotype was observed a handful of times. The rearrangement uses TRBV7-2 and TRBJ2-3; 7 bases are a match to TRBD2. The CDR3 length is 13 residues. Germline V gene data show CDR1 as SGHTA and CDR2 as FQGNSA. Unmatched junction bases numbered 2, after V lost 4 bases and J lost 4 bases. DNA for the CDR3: TGTGCCAGCAGCTGGACTAGGGCAGATACGCAGTATTTT. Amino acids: CASSWTRADTQYF.

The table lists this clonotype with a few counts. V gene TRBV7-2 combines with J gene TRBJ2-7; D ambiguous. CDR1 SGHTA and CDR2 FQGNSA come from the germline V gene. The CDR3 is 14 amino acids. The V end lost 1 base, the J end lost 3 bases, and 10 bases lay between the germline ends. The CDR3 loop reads CASSLELGGYEQYF. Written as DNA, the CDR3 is TGTGCCAGCAGCTTAGAGCTCGGTGGCTACGAGCAGTACTTC.

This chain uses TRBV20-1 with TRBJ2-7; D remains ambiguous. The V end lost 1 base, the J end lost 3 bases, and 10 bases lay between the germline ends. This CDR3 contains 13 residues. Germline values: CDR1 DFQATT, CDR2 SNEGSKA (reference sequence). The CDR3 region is CSARVQHHYEQYF. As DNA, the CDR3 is TGCAGTGCTAGAGTACAGCACCACTACGAGCAGTACTTC.

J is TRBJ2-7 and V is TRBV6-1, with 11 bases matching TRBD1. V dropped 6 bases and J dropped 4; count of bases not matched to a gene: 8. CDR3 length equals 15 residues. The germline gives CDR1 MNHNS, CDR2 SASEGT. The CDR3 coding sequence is TGTGCCAGCAGGACCTCCGGGACAGGGGGGTACGAGCAGTACTTC. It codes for CASRTSGTGGYEQYF.

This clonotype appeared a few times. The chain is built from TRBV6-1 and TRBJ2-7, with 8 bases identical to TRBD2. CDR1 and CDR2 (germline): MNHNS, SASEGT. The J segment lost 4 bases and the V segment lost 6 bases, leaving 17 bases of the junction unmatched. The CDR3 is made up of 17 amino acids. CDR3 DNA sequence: TGTGCCAGCAGCCTGTCCACCTCCGGGACTAGTTCATACGAGCAGTACTTC. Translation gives CASSLSTSGTSSYEQYF.

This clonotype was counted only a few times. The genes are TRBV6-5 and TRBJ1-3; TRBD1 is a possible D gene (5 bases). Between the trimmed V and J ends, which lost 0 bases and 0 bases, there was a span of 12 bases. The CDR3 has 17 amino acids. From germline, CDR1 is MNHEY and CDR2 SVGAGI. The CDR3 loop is CASSYSGDRRSGNTIYF. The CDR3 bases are TGTGCCAGCAGTTACTCGGGTGACAGACGCTCTGGAAACACCATATATTTT.

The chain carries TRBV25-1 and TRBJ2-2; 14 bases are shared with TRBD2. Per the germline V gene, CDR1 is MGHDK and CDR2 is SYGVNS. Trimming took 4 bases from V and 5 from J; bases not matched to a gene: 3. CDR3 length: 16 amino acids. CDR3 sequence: CASSARTSGRTGELFF. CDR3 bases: TGTGCCAGCAGTGCAAGGACTAGCGGGAGGACCGGGGAGCTGTTTTTT.

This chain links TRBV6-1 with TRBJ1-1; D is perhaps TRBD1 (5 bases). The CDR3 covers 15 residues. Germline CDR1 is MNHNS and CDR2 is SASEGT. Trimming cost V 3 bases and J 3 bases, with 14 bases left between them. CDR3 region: CASSDQWGGDTEAFF. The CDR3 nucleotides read TGTGCCAGCAGTGATCAATGGGGGGGGGACACTGAAGCTTTCTTT.

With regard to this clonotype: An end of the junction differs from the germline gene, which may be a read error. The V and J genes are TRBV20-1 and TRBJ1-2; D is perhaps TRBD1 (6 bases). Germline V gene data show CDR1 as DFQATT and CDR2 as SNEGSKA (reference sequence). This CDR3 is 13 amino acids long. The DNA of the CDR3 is TGCAGTGCTGGGGAGGGGGGAAACTATGGCCACACCTTC. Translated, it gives CSAGEGGNYGHTF.

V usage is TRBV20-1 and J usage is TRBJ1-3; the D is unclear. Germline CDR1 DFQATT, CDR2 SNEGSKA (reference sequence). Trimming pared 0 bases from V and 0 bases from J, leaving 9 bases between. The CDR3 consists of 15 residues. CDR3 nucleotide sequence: TGCAGTGCTAGAGATGTGTCAATCTCTGGAAACACCATATATTTT. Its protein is CSARDVSISGNTIYF.

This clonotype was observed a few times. The CDR3 loop reads CASSESQGAYTEAFF. The CDR3 DNA sequence: TGTGCCAGCAGTGAATCACAGGGGGCTTACACTGAAGCTTTCTTT. V gene TRBV25-1 combines with J gene TRBJ1-1, with 9 bases that match TRBD1. J lost 3 bases, V lost 1 base, and 3 bases had no gene match. The CDR3 runs to 15 residues. CDR1 MGHDK and CDR2 SYGVNS come from the germline V gene.

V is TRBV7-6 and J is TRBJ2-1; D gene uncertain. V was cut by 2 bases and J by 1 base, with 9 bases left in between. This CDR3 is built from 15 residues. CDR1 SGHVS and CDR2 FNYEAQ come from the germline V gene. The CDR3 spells CASSLSSPSYNEQFF. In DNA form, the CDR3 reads TGTGCCAGCAGCTTATCCTCTCCATCCTACAATGAGCAGTTCTTC.

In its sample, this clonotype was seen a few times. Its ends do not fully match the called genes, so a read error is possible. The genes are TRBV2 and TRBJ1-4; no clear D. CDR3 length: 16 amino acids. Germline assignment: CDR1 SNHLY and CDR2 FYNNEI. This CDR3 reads CASSQALSATNEKLFF. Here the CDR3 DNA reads TGTGCCAGCAGCCAGGCCTTATCTGCAACTAATGAAAAATTGTTTTTT.

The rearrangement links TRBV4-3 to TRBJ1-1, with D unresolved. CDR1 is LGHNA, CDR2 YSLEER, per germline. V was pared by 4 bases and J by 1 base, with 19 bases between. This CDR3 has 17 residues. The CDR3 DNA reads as TGCGCCAGCAGCCGAGTCGGGGTCATCGGAAAGAACACTGAAGCTTTCTTT. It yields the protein CASSRVGVIGKNTEAFF.

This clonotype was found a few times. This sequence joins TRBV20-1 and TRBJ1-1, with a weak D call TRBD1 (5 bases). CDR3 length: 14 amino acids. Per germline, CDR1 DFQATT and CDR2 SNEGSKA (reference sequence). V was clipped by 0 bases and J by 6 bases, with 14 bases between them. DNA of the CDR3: TGCAGTGCTAGAGATTGGGGGATCCCCTCTGAAGCTTTCTTT. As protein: CSARDWGIPSEAFF.

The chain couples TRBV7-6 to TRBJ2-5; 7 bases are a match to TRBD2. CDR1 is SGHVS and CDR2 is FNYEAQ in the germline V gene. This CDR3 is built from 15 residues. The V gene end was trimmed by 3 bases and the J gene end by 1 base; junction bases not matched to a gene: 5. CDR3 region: CASSFSSGTQETQYF. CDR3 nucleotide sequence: TGTGCCAGCAGCTTTAGCAGCGGGACCCAAGAGACCCAGTACTTC.

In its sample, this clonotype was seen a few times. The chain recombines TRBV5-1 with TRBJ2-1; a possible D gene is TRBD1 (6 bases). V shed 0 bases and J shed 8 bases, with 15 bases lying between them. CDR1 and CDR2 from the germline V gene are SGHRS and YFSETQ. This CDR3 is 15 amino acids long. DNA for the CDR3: TGCGCCAGCAGCTTGGATCTACAGGGCCACGATGAGCAGTTCTTC. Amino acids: CASSLDLQGHDEQFF.